The subject of this entry is one T cell receptor beta chain. Its antigen remains unknown. Germline V gene lookup returns CDR1 SGHKS and CDR2 YYEKEE (reference sequence). With 2 bases clipped from V and 4 bases from J, the junction kept 14 bases outside the gene matches. The CDR3 is 18 amino acids. This sample is drawn from a study of CD8+ T cells in alopecia areata. Broader study findings: Among the cells sequenced in scalp samples are also the resident alphabeta T cells of normal skin.

Indicated treatment: oral pan-JAK inhibitor, 5-10 mg twice daily. Patients with alopecia areata provided lesional scalp punch biopsies as well as peripheral blood. Reverse transcribed after extraction, RNA yielded cDNA as the sequencing template. Repertoires were generated with immunoSEQ multiplex PCR, while TCRdb's copy carries only in-frame clones and drops some. Among fewer than 150,000 clones listed, roughly 82% were seen once. This TCR derives from a human donor with alopecia areata. This sample comprised CD8+ T cells sorted from blood, obtained at week 4, from a patient treated with tofacitinib. This chain links TRBV5-5 with TRBJ2-3; 9 nucleotides align to TRBD1. The CDR3 protein is CASSFPRTGAGGADTQYF. The CDR3 coding sequence is TGTGCCAGCAGCTTCCCGAGGACAGGGGCGGGCGGGGCAGATACGCAGTATTTT.